This entry describes one T cell receptor (beta chain). Its specific antigen is unknown. There are no base qualities to consult, and no much larger clone falls within one base. The data were taken from a study of identical twins (dated by TCRdb to the mid-2010s). Context from the whole study: To test whether fetal clonotypes persist, the study used deep sequencing on TCR alpha and beta repertoires from monozygotic twins, unrelated adults of various ages, and cord blood. To rule out contamination, the twin experiments were replicated at different times with different library preparation protocols.

Library preparation used 5' RACE. Sequencing took place on an Illumina HiSeq 2000. A universal primer binding site was added through template switching, and the final cDNA carried a unique molecular identifier so that TCR cDNA molecules could be counted accurately. Specific primers in the conserved constant-segment region were used to synthesize first-strand cDNA for the TCR alpha and beta chains. To control for contamination, every cDNA library carried two barcodes: a SMART-Mk sample barcode plus Illumina barcodes. TruSeq adapter sequences, together with Illumina sample barcodes, were added in two successive PCR steps. TCR alpha and beta cDNA libraries were sequenced on the Illumina HiSeq platform with custom primers. Per the original workflow: Raw reads were processed with MiGEC to extract unique molecular identifiers, and MiXCR was used to determine CDR3 positions. For each individual, recombination models were inferred using an EM algorithm with the repgenHMM and IGoR tools. Shared clonotypes were analyzed with the tcR package in R, and sharing was normalized by the product of cloneset sizes. Out-of-frame nonproductive sequences were analyzed to study raw recombination free of thymic and clonal selection effects. TCRdb cleaned the public reads at Q25 with fastp, built clones with MiXCR and kept in-frame beta chains. A single entry per CDR3 protein holds the most common genes and DNA from its merged rows. The V and J calls were determined by TCRdb, not by the authors. The sample data list approximately 700,000 distinct CDR3 sequences, and 18% of these were observed just once. The top ten clonotypes cover around 13% of the sample.

The investigation overall reported the following: Compared with coincidental sharing between unrelated individuals, out-of-frame TCR alpha sequences shared between twins had an excess of sequences with low generation probability. Abundant cord blood beta clonotypes carried fewer insertions; young adult naive repertoires showed a weaker similar trend, while memory repertoires showed none. Zero-insertion analyses could be partly confounded by invariant T cells such as MAIT and iNKT, though diverse VJ usage argued against such confounding for most clonotypes. The excess sharing between twins in beta out-of-frame sequences was weaker because fewer shared sequences reduced the signal-to-noise ratio. Because the same donors could not be followed over many years, conclusions were based on cross-sectional statistical analysis. Out-of-frame TCR alpha sharing in monozygotic twins was systematically underestimated by recombination models, whereas sharing between unrelated individuals was in agreement with the recombination models.

Counted from cysteine to phenylalanine, this CDR3 has 12 amino acids. The entry retains the CDR3 DNA only, 36 bases that are in frame from base 1. In the germline V gene (reference sequence), CDR1 corresponds to LGHDT and CDR2 to YNNKEL. V loses 1 base of germline sequence and J loses 6 bases, and the interval between the two ends is 6 bases. Every donor in the study was a healthy Caucasian. The twin cohort comprised three pairs of female monozygotic twins, all aged roughly 18 to 30 years. Peripheral blood mononuclear cells were the source from which RNA for the TCR libraries was isolated. These data also formed part of another study, on T cells expressing NK-cell markers. The second paper states: In sorted CD3+CD56+NKG2C+, CD3+CD56+NKG2C- and CD3+CD56-NKG2C+ T-cell subsets from about eight donors, TCR beta-chain repertoires were profiled. Of the eight sequenced donors, seven were found to be HCMV-seropositive and one was found to be HCMV-seronegative. To restrict sorting to alphabetaTCR-expressing T cells, an anti-gammadeltaTCR antibody was added in several experiments. In about six donors, the dominant CD3+CD56+NKG2C+ clonotypes were found to rank among the top 10 CD8+ clonotypes and to make up roughly 1.0-7.5% of CD8+ T cells. Those dominant clonotypes were again the most abundant among CD3+CD56-NKG2C+ cells in a handful of donors, at about 28.3-60.1%. Whether the expanded NKG2C-expressing T cell clones were specific for HCMV antigens remained unclear. Randomly selected healthy volunteers, three men and five women, were used as the eight sequenced donors. HCMV serostatus was determined by detecting HCMV-specific IgG in serum with a commercial ELISA kit. For several donors, bulk peripheral blood T-cell repertoires were also sequenced from unsorted PBMC. MIGEC was used to demultiplex reads and group reads by UMI, and MiTCR was used to assemble and quantify clonotypes. To exclude erroneous sequences, only TCR cDNA sequences supported by at least two reads were retained. The tcR package was used for downstream repertoire analysis, and clonotypes were matched across fractions by CDR3 nucleotide sequence plus V segment. VDJmatch was used to annotate antigen specificity against VDJdb, with one amino acid substitution in CDR3 permitted.

The clonotype comes from a woman aged 18-29 years in good health. Sequencing used PBMCs. The rearranged segments are TRBV3-1 and TRBJ2-5; the D gene assignment is ambiguous. The bases are TGTGCCAGCAGCCAAGTGGTGAAGACCCAGTACTTC. This translates into CASSQVVKTQYF.